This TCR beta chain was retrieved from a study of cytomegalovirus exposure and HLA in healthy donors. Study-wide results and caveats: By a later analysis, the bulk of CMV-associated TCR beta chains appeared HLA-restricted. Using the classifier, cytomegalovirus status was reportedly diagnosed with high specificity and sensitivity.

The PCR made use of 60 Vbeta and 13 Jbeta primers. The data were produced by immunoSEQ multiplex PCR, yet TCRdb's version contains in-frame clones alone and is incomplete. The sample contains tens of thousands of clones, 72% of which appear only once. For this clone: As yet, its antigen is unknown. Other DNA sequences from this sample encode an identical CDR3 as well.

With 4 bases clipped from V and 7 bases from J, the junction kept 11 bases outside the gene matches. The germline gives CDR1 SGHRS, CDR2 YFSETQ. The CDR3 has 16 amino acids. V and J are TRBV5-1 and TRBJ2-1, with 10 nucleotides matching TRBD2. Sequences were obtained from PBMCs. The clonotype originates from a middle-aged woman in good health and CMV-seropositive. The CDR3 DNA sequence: TGCGCCAGCAGCCTGGGAGCTAGCGGGGGATGGAATGAGCAGTTCTTC. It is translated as CASSLGASGGWNEQFF.